Below are 9 T cell receptor beta chains sequenced from a single sample in a study of T cell repertoires in cytomegalovirus infection. These receptors lack a known antigen. In TCRdb, the reads were re-called with MiXCR into one record per CDR3 protein. The sample gives about 140,000 distinct CDR3 sequences, around 32% of which show up once; about 56% is in the top ten. The sample in question was CD8+ T cells from cultured PBMCs, obtained from culture after CMV antigen stimulation. The receptors shown here come from a human donor in good health (CMV status not recorded). Some clones in this sample may be carry-over from other donors' samples.

Details on this clonotype: One end of the junction is discordant with germline, which a read error may explain. The V and J genes are TRBV19 and TRBJ1-5, with D hard to call. The CDR3 sequence is 14 residues long. Looked up from germline, CDR1 is LNHDA and CDR2 is SQIVND (reference sequence). CDR3 sequence reads: CASSIGKRDQPQHF. In nucleotides, the CDR3 is TGTGCCAGTAGCATAGGGAAAAGGGATCAGCCCCAGCATTTT.

This chain uses TRBV6-1 with TRBJ2-1, with D perhaps matching TRBD2 (5 bases). The CDR3 is 13 amino acids. V was clipped by 3 bases and J by 8 bases, with 11 bases between them. In germline, CDR1 is MNHNS, CDR2 SASEGT. CDR3 sequence: CASSERAADEQFF. The CDR3, as DNA: TGTGCCAGCAGTGAGAGGGCAGCCGATGAGCAGTTCTTC.

The V gene is TRBV7-6, the J gene TRBJ1-1; no reliable D call. The germline V and J ends were trimmed by 0 bases and 5 bases, with 10 bases remaining between them. The V gene's germline CDR1 is SGHVS and CDR2 FNYEAQ. The CDR3 contains 14 residues. CDR3 sequence: CASSLAQFGTEAFF. As DNA, the CDR3 is TGTGCCAGCAGCTTAGCACAGTTTGGAACTGAAGCTTTCTTT.

This clonotype was observed a few times. The genes are TRBV7-2 and TRBJ2-7; D is unclear. The CDR3 sequence is 14 residues long. The germline V gene encodes CDR1 SGHTA and CDR2 FQGNSA. Trimming stripped 6 bases from V and 0 bases from J, with 12 bases between. The CDR3 nucleotides read TGTGCCAGCAGTCGCGGAGTCAGCTCCTACGAGCAGTACTTC. This codes for CASSRGVSSYEQYF.

This clonotype was recorded many times. The chain has TRBV12-5 and TRBJ2-3; TRBD2 aligns across 7 bases. J lost 7 bases, V lost 6 bases, and 10 bases had no gene match. Germline V lookup: CDR1 LGHNT, CDR2 FRNRAP. The CDR3 covers 14 residues. The CDR3 region has the DNA TGTGCTAGTGGCCCGGGCTCGGGGGGTTATACGCAGTATTTT. It specifies CASGPGSGGYTQYF. Full variable domain (outside the CDR3, taken from reference TRBV12-5 and TRBJ2-3): DARVTQTPRHKVTEMGQEVTMRCQPILGHNTVFWYRQTMMQGLELLAYFRNRAPLDDSGMPKDRFSAEMPDATLATLKIQPSEPRDSAVYFCASGPGSGGYTQYFGPGTRLTVL.

The chain employs TRBV19 and TRBJ2-2; maybe TRBD2 (5 bases). There are 14 residues in the CDR3. Trimming took 7 bases from V and 5 from J, leaving 14 bases between them. Germline V gene data show CDR1 as LNHDA and CDR2 as SQIVND (reference sequence). The CDR3 bases are TGTGCCAGTACACCCGGGATTGAGACCGGGGAGCTGTTTTTT. Encoded protein: CASTPGIETGELFF.

This clonotype occurred a few times. V gene TRBV2 combines with J gene TRBJ1-1; D remains unclear. The CDR3 length is 12 residues. V shed 8 bases and J shed 3 bases, with 10 bases lying between them. Germline CDR1 is SNHLY and CDR2 is FYNNEI. This CDR3 is CASRIEDTEAFF. The CDR3 bases are TGTGCCAGCCGTATTGAGGACACTGAAGCTTTCTTT.

This clonotype was seen repeatedly, ten times or more. The V call is TRBV7-2, the J call TRBJ1-5; D unclear. Germline values: CDR1 SGHTA, CDR2 FQGNSA. V was pared by 1 base and J by 2 bases, with 6 bases between. The CDR3 is 14 amino acids. The DNA for the CDR3 is TGTGCCAGCAGCTTAGACGATGGCAATCAGCCCCAGCATTTT. Translation: CASSLDDGNQPQHF.

The rearrangement joins TRBV25-1 to TRBJ2-4, with a possible D match to TRBD2 (5 bases). V shed 9 bases and J shed 6 bases, with 9 bases lying between them. The V gene's germline CDR1 is MGHDK and CDR2 SYGVNS. CDR3 length: 11 amino acids. The CDR3 sequence: CASTLGNIQYF. In DNA, the CDR3 is TGTGCCAGTACACTAGGAAACATTCAGTACTTC.